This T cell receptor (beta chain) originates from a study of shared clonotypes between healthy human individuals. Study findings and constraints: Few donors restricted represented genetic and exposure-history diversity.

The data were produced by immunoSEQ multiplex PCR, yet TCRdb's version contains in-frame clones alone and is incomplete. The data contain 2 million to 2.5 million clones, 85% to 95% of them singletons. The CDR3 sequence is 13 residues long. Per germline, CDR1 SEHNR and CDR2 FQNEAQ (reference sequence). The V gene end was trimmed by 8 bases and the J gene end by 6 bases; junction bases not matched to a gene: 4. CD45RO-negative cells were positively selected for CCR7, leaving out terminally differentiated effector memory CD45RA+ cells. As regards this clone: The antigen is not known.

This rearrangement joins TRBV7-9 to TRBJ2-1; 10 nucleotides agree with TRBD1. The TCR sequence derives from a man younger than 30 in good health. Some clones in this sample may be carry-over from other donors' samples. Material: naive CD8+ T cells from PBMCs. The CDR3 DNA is TGTGCCAGCGTGACAGGGGGCCGCAATGAGCAGTTCTTC. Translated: CASVTGGRNEQFF.